The source of this TCR beta chain is a study of neurological immune-mediated disorders. Overall study results and limits: Phylogenetic analysis grouped 18 of 34 multiple sclerosis patients' repertoires together, suggesting a possible repertoire signature.

This clonotype was seen at least ten times. Its antigen is unknown. Each CDR3 protein gets one entry after TCRdb re-called the 5' RACE reads with MiXCR. Among about 35,000 distinct CDR3 sequences listed, around 4% were seen once. Sequenced material: PBMCs. This clonotype was obtained from a man younger than 45 with multiple sclerosis.

As DNA, the CDR3 is TGTGCCAGCAGTACGGGGGGGCGAAACAATGAGCAGTTCTTC. This encodes CASSTGGRNNEQFF. This chain joins TRBV28 and TRBJ2-1, with 8 bases identical to TRBD2. The V segment lost 5 bases and the J segment 5 bases; nucleotides outside the gene matches: 5. Germline V CDR1 and CDR2: MDHEN, SYDVKM. This CDR3 comprises 14 residues.